This T cell receptor (beta chain) derives from a study of blood T cell repertoires in COVID-19. Profiled with immunoSEQ multiplex PCR; TCRdb holds only in-frame clones, not every one. Found here are some 76,000 clones, roughly four fifths of them singletons; the top ten hold 25% to 30%. Trimming took 7 bases from V and 5 from J; bases not matched to a gene: 7. The length of the CDR3 is 12 residues. Germline V lookup: CDR1 SQVTM, CDR2 ANQGSEA. The clonotype was recovered from a human donor in a cohort sampled during active COVID-19. Sequenced sample: peripheral blood. This chain connects TRBV29-1 to TRBJ1-1, with TRBD1 matching over 7 bases. The CDR3 DNA reads as TGCAGCGCGCCCGCACAGGGGACTGAAGCTTTCTTT. Amino acid sequence: CSAPAQGTEAFF.